The rows below give T cell receptor beta chains drawn from one sample of a study of shared clonotypes between healthy human individuals. Sequencing was performed with immunoSEQ multiplex PCR; in TCRdb, only in-frame clones are kept and a portion is missing. Of about 710,000 clones listed, about two thirds are singletons. The sample taken for sequencing was memory CD4+ T cells sorted from blood. Every receptor here comes from a woman aged 25-40 years in good health. CDR3s include the opening cysteine and the closing phenylalanine or tryptophan. A D gene is named only where the DNA matches it firmly. Some rows have no size entry. The others give once, few or many, or a class for an expanded clone.

NA	NA	TRBJ2-3	TRBV27	17	TGTGCCAGCAGTCTTGTTCACGGAGGACTTATAACAGATACGCAGTATTTT	CASSLVHGGLITDTQYF
TRBD1	NA	TRBJ1-1	TRBV6-1	14	TGTGCCAGCAGGGAGGGACAGGGAGGCACTGAAGCTTTCTTT	CASREGQGGTEAFF
NA	few	TRBJ1-2	TRBV28	12	TGTGCCAGCAGTGCTGCGGGGTATGGCTACACCTTC	CASSAAGYGYTF
TRBD2	NA	TRBJ2-2	TRBV28	17	TGTGCCAGCAGTCAGGGACTAGCGGGAGGGAACACCGGGGAGCTGTTTTTT	CASSQGLAGGNTGELFF
NA	NA	TRBJ2-4	TRBV2	17	TGTGCCAGCATTAGGTCCTTGGGGGCTGTAGCCAAAAACATTCAGTACTTC	CASIRSLGAVAKNIQYF
NA	NA	TRBJ2-7	TRBV27	18	TGTGCCAGCAGTTTATCCCCCCGACAAGTCCCCCTTAATTACGAGCAGTACTTC	CASSLSPRQVPLNYEQYF
NA	NA	TRBJ1-3	TRBV6-1	15	TGTGCCAGCAGGGAGACAGTCTTCTCTGGAAACACCATATATTTT	CASRETVFSGNTIYF
NA	NA	TRBJ1-2	TRBV5-1	12	TGCGCCAGCAGCCCCACTAACTATGGCTACACCTTC	CASSPTNYGYTF
TRBD1	NA	TRBJ2-7	TRBV7-2	14	TGTGCCAGCAGATCTACAGGGGGCCACTACGAGCAGTACTTC	CASRSTGGHYEQYF
TRBD1	many	TRBJ2-7	TRBV27	15	TGTGCCAGCAGTCAACCAACAGGGGGATGGTACGAGCAGTACTTC	CASSQPTGGWYEQYF
TRBD1	once	TRBJ2-1	TRBV4-1	15	TGCGCCAGCAGCCTTCGGACAGGCGATAACAATGAGCAGTTCTTC	CASSLRTGDNNEQFF
TRBD2	few	TRBJ2-7	TRBV6-4	13	TGTGCCAGGAACGAGCGGGAATTGAGGGAGCAGTACTTC	CARNERELREQYF
TRBD1	NA	TRBJ2-5	TRBV27	16	TGTGCCAGCAGTTGGGTCGCTTGGGACAGGCAAGAGACCCAGTACTTC	CASSWVAWDRQETQYF
NA	NA	TRBJ2-7	TRBV5-5	14	TGTGCCAGCAGCTTGGTAGCAGGGGCCTACGAGCAGTACTTC	CASSLVAGAYEQYF
NA	NA	TRBJ2-5	TRBV6-5	13	TGTGCCAGCGTGGAAGGACAAACCCAGGCCGAGTACTTC	CASVEGQTQAEYF
TRBD2	NA	TRBJ2-1	TRBV6-5	16	TGTGCCAGCAGTTACCGGGAGGGGAGGGACTACAATGAGCAGTTCTTC	CASSYREGRDYNEQFF
NA	NA	TRBJ2-1	TRBV21-1	18	TGTGCCAGCAGCAAAAGGGACCTTCTAGCGGGGGTTTACAATGAGCAGTTCTTC	CASSKRDLLAGVYNEQFF
NA	NA	TRBJ2-5	TRBV10-3	14	TGTGCCATCAGTAAGGACATCGGCTGGGAGACCCAGTACTTC	CAISKDIGWETQYF
TRBD2	NA	TRBJ2-1	TRBV28	15	TGTGCCAGCGGACCGACTAGCGGGAGGGTTGGTGAGCAGTTCTTC	CASGPTSGRVGEQFF
NA	few	TRBJ1-1	TRBV5-1	14	TGCGCCAGCAGCTTGATGGGGGAGAACACTGAAGCTTTCTTT	CASSLMGENTEAFF
TRBD2	NA	TRBJ2-1	TRBV4-1	17	TGCGCCAGCAGCCAAGTAGACATGGGACTAGTTTACAATGAGCAGTTCTTC	CASSQVDMGLVYNEQFF
NA	NA	TRBJ2-7	TRBV2	13	TGTGCCAGCAGGCCCGACGGGGAGTACAAGCAGTACTTC	CASRPDGEYKQYF
NA	NA	TRBJ2-7	TRBV5-1	15	TGCGCCAGCAGCTTGGACAGGATAAGATCCTACGAGCAGTACTTC	CASSLDRIRSYEQYF
NA	NA	TRBJ1-5	TRBV2	15	TGTGCCAGCAGTGGGGGGCGGGGTTGGACTCAGCCCCAGCATTTT	CASSGGRGWTQPQHF
NA	NA	TRBJ1-5	TRBV19	16	TGTGCCAGTAGTATCCCCCCGAGTCGGGAGAATCAGCCCCAGCATTTT	CASSIPPSRENQPQHF
TRBD1	NA	TRBJ1-2	TRBV28	16	TGTGCCAGCAGGATGACCGGGACAGGGGGCGGAGGTGGCTACACCTTC	CASRMTGTGGGGGYTF
TRBD2	NA	TRBJ2-5	TRBV19	14	TGTGCCAGTAGTACCTCACTAGCGTTTGAGACCCAGTACTTC	CASSTSLAFETQYF
TRBD2	NA	TRBJ2-7	TRBV11-2	14	TGTGCCAGCACCCCTAGCGGAAAAGGGGACGAGCAGTACTTC	CASTPSGKGDEQYF
TRBD1	NA	TRBJ2-7	TRBV5-1	15	TGTGCCAGCAGCTTGGACCCAGGGGGCGTCTACGAGCAGTACTTC	CASSLDPGGVYEQYF
NA	few	TRBJ1-2	TRBV19	13	TGTGCCAGTAGTATCTGGCAGGCTGACGGCTACACCTTC	CASSIWQADGYTF
NA	NA	TRBJ2-7	TRBV28	14	TGTGCCAGCAGTTTATCGCAGGGCACTTACGAGCAGTACTTC	CASSLSQGTYEQYF
TRBD2	few	TRBJ2-5	TRBV7-7	18	TGTGCCAGCAGTCAAGGGAGGACTAGCGGGAGGGCCGGGGAGACCCAGTACTTC	CASSQGRTSGRAGETQYF
TRBD1	once	TRBJ1-2	TRBV5-1	15	TGCGCCAGCAGCTTAGGGGACAGGGTCGGCTATGGCTACACCTTC	CASSLGDRVGYGYTF
NA	NA	TRBJ1-1	TRBV2	14	TGTGCCAGCAGTGATCGGAGCAGGGCATCTGAAGCTTTCTTT	CASSDRSRASEAFF
NA	NA	TRBJ1-3	TRBV30	12	TGTGCCTGGAGTAGGGGACCGGGCACCATATATTTT	CAWSRGPGTIYF
NA	NA	TRBJ1-5	TRBV6-6	14	TGTGCCAGCAGTTACTCGGAGGGAGGTCAGCCCCAGCATTTT	CASSYSEGGQPQHF
TRBD1	NA	TRBJ1-2	TRBV5-4	13	TGTGCCAGCAGCGACAGGGCCTGGGGTGGCTACACCTTC	CASSDRAWGGYTF